The 15 T cell receptor beta chains reported below all come from one sample, sequenced in a study of CD8 T cells in ankylosing spondylitis (dated by TCRdb to 2016 to 2017). Study-wide conclusions, independent of this receptor: A TCR beta motif made up of several highly homologous amino acid variants appeared to be characteristic of blood from ankylosing spondylitis patients.

Library preparation used 5' RACE. TCRdb names Illumina HiSeq 2500 as the instrument used. TCRdb trimmed public reads at Q25 via fastp, called clones via MiXCR and kept in-frame beta chains. Identical CDR3 proteins give one entry, which carries the most common genes and DNA. The sample table contains under 850,000 distinct CDR3 sequences; only one count was recorded for 15% to 20% of them. Under 20% of the sample is held by the ten biggest clonotypes. No antigen is known for these receptors. Sequencing was done on a sample of blood, either unsorted or a sorted T cell fraction (not recorded which). All receptors derive from a male donor with ankylosing spondylitis.

V is TRBV14 and J is TRBJ2-6, with 8 nucleotides matching TRBD2. CDR3 length equals 18 residues. J lost 0 bases, V lost 0 bases, and 4 bases had no gene match. In germline, CDR1 is SGHDN, CDR2 FVKESK. Here the CDR3 DNA reads TGTGCCAGCAGCCAAGACGCGGGAGGATTCTCTGGGGCCAACGTCCTGACTTTC. Its translation is CASSQDAGGFSGANVLTF. Combining the CDR3 with reference TRBV14 and TRBJ2-6 gives the whole variable domain EAGVTQFPSHSVIEKGQTVTLRCDPISGHDNLYWYRRVMGKEIKFLLHFVKESKQDESGMPNNRFLAERTGGTYSTLKVQPAELEDSGVYFCASSQDAGGFSGANVLTFGAGSRLTVL.

The chain employs TRBV12-3 or TRBV12-4 and TRBJ2-1, with 7 bases fitting TRBD2. V shed 4 bases and J 0 bases; nucleotides not matched to a gene: 0. This CDR3 contains 14 residues. CDR3 protein: CASSWDYSYNEQFF. DNA of the CDR3: TGTGCCAGCAGTTGGGACTACTCCTACAATGAGCAGTTCTTC.

The rearrangement uses TRBV29-1 and TRBJ1-1; unclear D gene. Germline-derived CDR1 and CDR2 are SQVTM and ANQGSEA. The CDR3 runs 16 residues. The V end lost 2 bases, the J end lost 0 bases, and 16 bases lay between the germline ends. The CDR3, as DNA: TGCAGCGTTGAACGCAGGACTCCAAACATGAACACTGAAGCTTTCTTT. Amino acid sequence: CSVERRTPNMNTEAFF.

This chain connects TRBV9 to TRBJ2-5; TRBD2 is a possible D gene (6 bases). Between the trimmed V and J ends, which lost 0 bases and 5 bases, there was a span of 26 bases. Germline CDR1 and CDR2: SGDLS and YYNGEE. The CDR3 runs to 19 residues. CDR3 nucleotide sequence: TGTGCCAGCAGCGTAGGGTTCGTGGGAGGAAGAGAGGGCTTGGAGACCCAGTACTTC. Translating gives CASSVGFVGGREGLETQYF.

The chain uses TRBV7-9 and TRBJ2-2, with D possibly TRBD1 on 6 matching bases. CDR1 is SEHNR, CDR2 FQNEAQ, per germline (reference sequence). CDR3 length equals 17 residues. V was pared by 4 bases and J by 4 bases, with 19 bases between. Written as DNA, the CDR3 is TGTGCCAGCAGCTCTCGTATTGGGAGACAGGCCACCGGGGAGCTGTTTTTT. It translates to CASSSRIGRQATGELFF. The full variable domain, its missing parts supplied by reference TRBV7-9 and TRBJ2-2, is DTGVSQNPRHKITKRGQNVTFRCDPISEHNRLYWYRQTLGQGPEFLTYFQNEAQLEKSRLLSDRFSAERPKGSFSTLEIQRTEQGDSAMYLCASSSRIGRQATGELFFGEGSRLTVL.

The chain employs TRBV6-1 and TRBJ2-6; D may be TRBD1 (6 bases). CDR1 and CDR2 (germline): MNHNS, SASEGT. Trimming shortened V by 5 bases and J by 2 bases, and 13 bases separated the two germline ends. The CDR3 has 16 amino acids. The CDR3 DNA reads as TGTGCCAGCAGTAGAACAGGGTTTACTGGGGCCAACGTCCTGACTTTC. It encodes CASSRTGFTGANVLTF.

This clonotype was detected only a few times. The chain uses TRBV7-9 and TRBJ2-2; 13 nucleotides match TRBD2. Trimming took 5 bases from V and 5 from J; bases not matched to a gene: 5. The CDR3 length is 16 residues. CDR1 is SEHNR and CDR2 is FQNEAQ in the germline V gene (reference sequence). The CDR3 sequence is CASSPKGLAGTGELFF. CDR3 in DNA: TGTGCCAGCAGCCCCAAGGGACTAGCGGGGACCGGGGAGCTGTTTTTT.

This clonotype was detected only a few times. The J gene is TRBJ1-4, the V gene TRBV12-3 or TRBV12-4; 10 bases fit TRBD1. The CDR3 is 16 residues long. J was trimmed by 8 bases and V by 5 bases; bases with no gene match: 11. CDR3 residues: CASSLIPGTGEEKLFF. CDR3 sequence (DNA): TGTGCCAGCAGTCTCATCCCCGGGACAGGGGAGGAAAAACTGTTTTTT.

CDR3 protein: CASSVSPDTGSHTDTQYF. The CDR3 nucleotides read TGTGCCAGCAGCGTTTCTCCGGACACAGGGAGTCACACAGATACGCAGTATTTT. The chain combines TRBV9 with TRBJ2-3; possible D gene TRBD1, 6 bases. The CDR3 covers 18 residues. Per germline, CDR1 SGDLS and CDR2 YYNGEE. Trimming took 2 bases from V and 2 from J, leaving 21 bases between them.

The chain uses TRBV20-1 and TRBJ2-1, with 8 bases aligning to TRBD2. This CDR3 region has 18 residues. Germline trimming cut 0 bases from V and 7 bases from J; bases unmatched to any gene: 17. CDR1 and CDR2 from the germline V gene are DFQATT and SNEGSKA (reference sequence). The CDR3 DNA sequence: TGCAGTGCTAGAGATAGGATTGGGGGAGCGGGAGTGTGGAATGAGCAGTTCTTC. Translation: CSARDRIGGAGVWNEQFF.

In its sample, this clonotype was seen many times. The chain is built from TRBV7-8 and TRBJ2-1; D remains ambiguous. Germline CDR1 is SGHVS and CDR2 is FQNEAQ. V shed 4 bases and J shed 5 bases, with 6 bases lying between them. The CDR3 loop spans 12 amino acids. The CDR3, as DNA: TGTGCCAGCAGCTCAGGTGACAATGAGCAGTTCTTC. As protein: CASSSGDNEQFF.

This clonotype was detected a few times. The chain has TRBV12-3 or TRBV12-4 and TRBJ2-7; TRBD2 agrees at 8 bases. This CDR3 is 15 amino acids long. The J segment lost 7 bases and the V segment lost 0 bases, leaving 8 bases of the junction unmatched. The DNA of the CDR3 is TGTGCCAGCAGTTTAGCGCTCGGGACTAGGTCAGAGCAGTACTTC. Residues: CASSLALGTRSEQYF.

The CDR3 loop reads CAWSAPNTGELFF. Written as DNA, the CDR3 is TGTGCCTGGAGTGCACCCAACACCGGGGAGCTGTTTTTT. The chain joins TRBV30 to TRBJ2-2; no reliable D call. Germline V CDR1 and CDR2: GTSNPN, SVGIG (reference sequence). The length of the CDR3 is 13 residues. V gave up 1 base and J gave up 2 bases, with 5 bases separating them.

This clonotype was counted between two and nine times. The rearrangement links TRBV7-2 to TRBJ1-2; 8 bases match TRBD1. This CDR3 is built from 15 residues. The V and J ends lost 1 base and 4 bases, in that order; junction bases with no gene match: 5. The V gene's germline CDR1 is SGHTA and CDR2 FQGNSA. The CDR3 DNA reads as TGTGCCAGCAGCTTAGATGGAGACAGGGGCTATGGCTACACCTTC. Translating it yields CASSLDGDRGYGYTF. Full variable domain (rest looked up from reference TRBV7-2 and TRBJ1-2): GAGVSQSPSNKVTEKGKDVELRCDPISGHTALYWYRQSLGQGLEFLIYFQGNSAPDKSGLPSDRFSAERTGGSVSTLTIQRTQQEDSAVYLCASSLDGDRGYGYTFGSGTRLTVV.

In its sample, this clonotype was seen a few times. The CDR3 protein is CASRGAISGNTIYF. CDR3 bases: TGTGCCAGCAGGGGGGCTATCTCTGGAAACACCATATATTTT. This chain uses TRBV27 with TRBJ1-3; tentative D call: TRBD1 (6 bases). CDR3 length: 14 residues. Looked up from germline, CDR1 is MNHEY and CDR2 is SMNVEV (reference sequence). The V and J ends lost 6 bases and 0 bases respectively, with 9 bases between them.